The clone carrying this T cell receptor beta chain was found many times. The data derive from a study of T-cell reconstitution after alpha-beta-depleted transplantation in children. Unique molecular identifiers were built into the TCRbeta library. Via MiXCR, TCRdb re-called the PCR reads, giving one row per CDR3 protein. The sample includes 640,000 or so distinct CDR3 sequences, 16% of them seen just once. Between the trimmed V and J ends, which lost 1 base and 4 bases, there was a span of 10 bases. From germline, CDR1 is DFQATT and CDR2 SNEGSKA (reference sequence). The CDR3 loop spans 14 amino acids.

This sample comprised PBMCs from the stem cell graft donor, obtained from the stem cell graft. The TCR originated in a human donor who donated a stem cell graft to a child with acute myeloid leukemia. The rearrangement uses TRBV20-1 and TRBJ2-2; TRBD2 might be the D (6 bases). CDR3 amino acids: CSARGDSITGELFF. The CDR3 DNA reads as TGCAGTGCTAGAGGGGACTCTATCACCGGGGAGCTGTTTTTT.